This T cell receptor (beta chain) is from a study of OX40 agonist ivuxolimab in advanced cancers. Across the study: Among those enrolled, mean age was 60 years (range about 23 to 85) and approximately 80% were male.

Generated by immunoSEQ multiplex PCR, the TCRdb table keeps only in-frame clones and is missing some. The sample has roughly 100,000 clones, about nine tenths seen once. Overall study results and limits: Partial responders receiving 0.1-3.0 mg/kg showed among the lowest clonal expansion. Mean expanded clone counts were higher in CD8+ than CD4+ T cells.

The ends were cut back, 4 bases at V and 3 bases at J, with 16 bases in the middle. Germline assignment: CDR1 SGDLS and CDR2 YYNGEE. CDR3 length equals 16 residues. As concerns this clone: Antigen: not known.

The sequence derives from an adult with an advanced solid tumor such as melanoma, head and neck, liver or kidney cancer. Material: CD4+ or CD8+ T cells sorted from blood, obtained in a trial of the OX40 agonist ivuxolimab. The chain combines TRBV9 with TRBJ2-2; D might be TRBD1 (5 bases). The CDR3 nucleotides read TGTGCCAGCAGCCAGGAACCACAGGCGGACACCGGGGAGCTGTTTTTT. This gives the protein CASSQEPQADTGELFF.